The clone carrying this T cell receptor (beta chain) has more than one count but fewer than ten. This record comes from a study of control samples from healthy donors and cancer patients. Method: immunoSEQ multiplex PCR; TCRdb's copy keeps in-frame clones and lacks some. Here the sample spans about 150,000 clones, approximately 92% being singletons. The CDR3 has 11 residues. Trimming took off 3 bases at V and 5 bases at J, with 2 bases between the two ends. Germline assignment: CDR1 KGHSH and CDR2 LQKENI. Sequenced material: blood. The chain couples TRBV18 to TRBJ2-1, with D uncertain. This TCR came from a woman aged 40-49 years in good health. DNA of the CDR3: TGTGCCAGCTCACCCGACAATGAGCAGTTCTTC. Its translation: CASSPDNEQFF.